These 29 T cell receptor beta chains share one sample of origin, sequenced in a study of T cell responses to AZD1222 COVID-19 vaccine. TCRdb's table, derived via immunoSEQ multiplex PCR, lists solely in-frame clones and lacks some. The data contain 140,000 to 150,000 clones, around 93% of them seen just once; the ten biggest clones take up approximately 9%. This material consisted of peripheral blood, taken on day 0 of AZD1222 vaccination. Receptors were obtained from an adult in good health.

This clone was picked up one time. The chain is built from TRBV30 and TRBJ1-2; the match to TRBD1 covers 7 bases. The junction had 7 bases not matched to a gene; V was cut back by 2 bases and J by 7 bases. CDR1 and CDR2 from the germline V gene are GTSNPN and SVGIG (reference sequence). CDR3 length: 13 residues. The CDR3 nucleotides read TGTGCCTGGAGTCTGGACGAGGGGGCTGGCTACACCTTC. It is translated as CAWSLDEGAGYTF.

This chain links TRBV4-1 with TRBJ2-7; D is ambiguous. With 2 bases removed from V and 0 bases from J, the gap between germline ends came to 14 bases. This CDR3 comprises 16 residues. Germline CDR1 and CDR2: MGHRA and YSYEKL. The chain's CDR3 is CASSQISSPDSYEQYF. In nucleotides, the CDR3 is TGCGCCAGCAGCCAAATTTCAAGCCCCGACTCCTACGAGCAGTACTTC.

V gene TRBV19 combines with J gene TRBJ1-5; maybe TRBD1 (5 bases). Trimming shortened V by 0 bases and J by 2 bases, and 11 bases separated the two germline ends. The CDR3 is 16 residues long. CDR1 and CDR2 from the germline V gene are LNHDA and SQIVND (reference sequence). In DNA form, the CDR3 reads TGTGCCAGTAGTATAGAGGGGGGGATCGGCAATCAGCCCCAGCATTTT. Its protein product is CASSIEGGIGNQPQHF.

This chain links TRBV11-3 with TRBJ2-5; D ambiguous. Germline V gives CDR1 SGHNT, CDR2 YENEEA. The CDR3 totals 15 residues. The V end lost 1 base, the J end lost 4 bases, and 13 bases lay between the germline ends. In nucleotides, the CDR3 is TGTGCCAGCAGCTTAGGCGTCAGTGGGTCAGAGACCCAGTACTTC. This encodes CASSLGVSGSETQYF.

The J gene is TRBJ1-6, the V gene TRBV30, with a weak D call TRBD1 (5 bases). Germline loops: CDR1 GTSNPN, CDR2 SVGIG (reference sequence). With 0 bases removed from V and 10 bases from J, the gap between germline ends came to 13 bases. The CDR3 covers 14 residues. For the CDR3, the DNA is TGTGCCTGGAGTGTAAAGGGGTTAGTCTCACCCCTCCACTTT. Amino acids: CAWSVKGLVSPLHF.

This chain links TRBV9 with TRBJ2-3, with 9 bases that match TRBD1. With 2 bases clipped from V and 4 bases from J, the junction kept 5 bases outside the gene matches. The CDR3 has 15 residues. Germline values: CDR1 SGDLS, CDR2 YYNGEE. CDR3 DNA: TGTGCCAGCAGCGTCCGGGACAGGGACGCAGATACGCAGTATTTT. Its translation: CASSVRDRDADTQYF.

The CDR3 loop reads CASSRLDDQPQHF. In DNA form, the CDR3 reads TGTGCCAGCAGCCGGTTGGATGATCAGCCCCAGCATTTT. This rearrangement joins TRBV5-6 to TRBJ1-5; D is undetermined. V was cut by 4 bases and J by 5 bases, with 10 bases left in between. CDR1 and CDR2 (germline): SGHDT, YYEEEE. The CDR3 spans 13 residues.

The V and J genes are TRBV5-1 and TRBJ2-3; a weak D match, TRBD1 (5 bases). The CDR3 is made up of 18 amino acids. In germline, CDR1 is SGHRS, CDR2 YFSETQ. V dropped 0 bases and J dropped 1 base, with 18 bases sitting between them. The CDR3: CASSLAVDSAYRTDTQYF. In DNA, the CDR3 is TGCGCCAGCAGCTTGGCCGTTGACAGCGCGTACCGCACAGATACGCAGTATTTT. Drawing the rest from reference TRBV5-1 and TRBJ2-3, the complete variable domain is KAGVTQTPRYLIKTRGQQVTLSCSPISGHRSVSWYQQTPGQGLQFLFEYFSETQRNKGNFPGRFSGRQFSNSRSEMNVSTLELGDSALYLCASSLAVDSAYRTDTQYFGPGTRLTVL.

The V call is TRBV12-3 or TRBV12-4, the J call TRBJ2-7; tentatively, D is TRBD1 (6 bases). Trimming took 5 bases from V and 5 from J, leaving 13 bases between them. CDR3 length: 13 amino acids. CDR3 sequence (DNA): TGTGCCAGCAGTCAACAGGGAACCAACGAGCAGTACTTC. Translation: CASSQQGTNEQYF.

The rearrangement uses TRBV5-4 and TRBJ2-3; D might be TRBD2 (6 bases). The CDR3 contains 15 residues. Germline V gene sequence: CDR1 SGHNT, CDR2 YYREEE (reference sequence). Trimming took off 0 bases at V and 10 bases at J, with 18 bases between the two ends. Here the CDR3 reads CASSLASGGQYAQYF. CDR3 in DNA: TGTGCCAGCAGCTTGGCCTCCGGGGGTCAATATGCGCAGTATTTT.

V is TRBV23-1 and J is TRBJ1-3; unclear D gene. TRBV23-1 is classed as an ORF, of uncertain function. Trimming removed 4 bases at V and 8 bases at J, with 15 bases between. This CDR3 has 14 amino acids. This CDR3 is CASSPQLEGYTIYF. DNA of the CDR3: TGCGCCAGCAGTCCGCAGCTAGAAGGGTACACCATATATTTT.

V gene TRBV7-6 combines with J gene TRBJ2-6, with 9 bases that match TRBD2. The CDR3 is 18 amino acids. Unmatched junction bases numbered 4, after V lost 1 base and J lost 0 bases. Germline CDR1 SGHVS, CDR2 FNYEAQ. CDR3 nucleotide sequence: TGTGCCAGCAGCTTAGGGGTTAGCGGGGGCTCTGGGGCCAACGTCCTGACTTTC. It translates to CASSLGVSGGSGANVLTF.

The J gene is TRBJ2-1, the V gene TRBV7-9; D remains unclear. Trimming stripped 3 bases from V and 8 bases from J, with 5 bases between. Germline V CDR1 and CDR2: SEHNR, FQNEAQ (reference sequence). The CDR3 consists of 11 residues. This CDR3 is CASSFGDEQFF. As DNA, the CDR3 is TGTGCCAGCAGCTTTGGCGATGAGCAGTTCTTC.

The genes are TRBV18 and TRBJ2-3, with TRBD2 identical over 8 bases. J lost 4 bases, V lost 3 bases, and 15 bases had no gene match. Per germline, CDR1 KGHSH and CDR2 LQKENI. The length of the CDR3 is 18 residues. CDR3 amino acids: CASSPGGFRGGRPDTQYF. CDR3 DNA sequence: TGTGCCAGCTCACCGGGCGGGTTCCGGGGGGGCCGTCCAGATACGCAGTATTTT.

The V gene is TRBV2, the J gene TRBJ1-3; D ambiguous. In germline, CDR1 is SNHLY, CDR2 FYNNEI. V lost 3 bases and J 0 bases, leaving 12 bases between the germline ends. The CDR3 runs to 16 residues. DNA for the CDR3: TGTGCCAGCAGTGAGGCTAGTATATTCTCTGGAAACACCATATATTTT. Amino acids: CASSEASIFSGNTIYF.

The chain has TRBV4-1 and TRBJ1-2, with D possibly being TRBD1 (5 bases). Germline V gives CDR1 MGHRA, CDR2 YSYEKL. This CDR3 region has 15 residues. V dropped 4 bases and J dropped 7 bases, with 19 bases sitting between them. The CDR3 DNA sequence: TGCGCCAGCAGCCCTCTTTCGCCAGGGTGGAGTGGCTACACCTTC. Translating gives CASSPLSPGWSGYTF.

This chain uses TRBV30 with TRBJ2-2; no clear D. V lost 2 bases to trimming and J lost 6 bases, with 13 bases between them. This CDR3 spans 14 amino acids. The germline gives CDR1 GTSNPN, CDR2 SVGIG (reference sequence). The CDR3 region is CAWSLTWPSGELFF. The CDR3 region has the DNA TGTGCCTGGAGTCTCACATGGCCGTCCGGGGAGCTGTTTTTT.

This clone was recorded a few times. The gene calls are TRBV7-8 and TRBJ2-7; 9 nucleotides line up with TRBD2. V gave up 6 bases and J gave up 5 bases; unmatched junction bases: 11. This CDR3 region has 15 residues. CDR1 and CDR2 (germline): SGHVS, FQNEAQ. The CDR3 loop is CASRAERAGGHEQYF. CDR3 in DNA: TGTGCCAGCAGAGCAGAGAGAGCGGGGGGCCACGAGCAGTACTTC. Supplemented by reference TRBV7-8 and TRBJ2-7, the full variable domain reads GAGVSQSPRYKVAKRGQDVALRCDPISGHVSLFWYQQALGQGPEFLTYFQNEAQLDKSGLPSDRFFAERPEGSVSTLKIQRTQQEDSAVYLCASRAERAGGHEQYFGPGTRLTVT.

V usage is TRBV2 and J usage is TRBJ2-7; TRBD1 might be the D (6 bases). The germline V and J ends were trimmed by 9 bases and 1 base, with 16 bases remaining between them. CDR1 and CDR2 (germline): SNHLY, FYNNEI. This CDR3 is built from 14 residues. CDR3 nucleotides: TGTGCCAGTAAGCAGGGGACCGTGTCCTACGAGCAGTACTTC. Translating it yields CASKQGTVSYEQYF. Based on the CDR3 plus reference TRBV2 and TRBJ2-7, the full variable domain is EPEVTQTPSHQVTQMGQEVILRCVPISNHLYFYWYRQILGQKVEFLVSFYNNEISEKSEIFDDQFSVERPDGSNFTLKIRSTKLEDSAMYFCASKQGTVSYEQYFGPGTRLTVT.

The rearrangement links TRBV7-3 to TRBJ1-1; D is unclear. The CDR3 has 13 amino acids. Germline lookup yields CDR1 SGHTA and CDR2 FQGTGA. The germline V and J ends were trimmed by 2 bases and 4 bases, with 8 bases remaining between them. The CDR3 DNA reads TGTGCCAGCAGCTTACTTCTGGGCACTGAAGCTTTCTTT. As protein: CASSLLLGTEAFF.

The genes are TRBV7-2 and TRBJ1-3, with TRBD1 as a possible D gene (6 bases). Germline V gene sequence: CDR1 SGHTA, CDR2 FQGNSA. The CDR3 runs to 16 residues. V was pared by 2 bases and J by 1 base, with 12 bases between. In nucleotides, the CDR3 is TGTGCCAGCAGCTTAAGGACAGCCACTTCTGGAAACACCATATATTTT. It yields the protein CASSLRTATSGNTIYF.

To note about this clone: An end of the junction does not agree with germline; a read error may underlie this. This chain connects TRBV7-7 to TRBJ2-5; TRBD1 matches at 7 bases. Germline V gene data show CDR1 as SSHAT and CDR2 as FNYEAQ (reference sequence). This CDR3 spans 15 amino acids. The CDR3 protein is CASSLATGNGETQYF. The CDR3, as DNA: TGTGCTAGCAGCTTAGCGACAGGGAATGGAGAGACCCAGTACTTC.

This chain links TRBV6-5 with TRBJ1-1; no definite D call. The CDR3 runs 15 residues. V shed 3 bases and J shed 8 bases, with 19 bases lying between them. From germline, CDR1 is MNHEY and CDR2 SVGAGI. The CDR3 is CASSYTDDPWAEAFF. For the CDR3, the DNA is TGTGCCAGCAGTTATACGGACGATCCCTGGGCGGAAGCTTTCTTT.

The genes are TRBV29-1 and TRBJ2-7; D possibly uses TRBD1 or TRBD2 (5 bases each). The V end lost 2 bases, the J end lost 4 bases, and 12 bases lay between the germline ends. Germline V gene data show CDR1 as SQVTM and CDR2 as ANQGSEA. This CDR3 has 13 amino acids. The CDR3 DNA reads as TGCAGCGTTGAACCCGGGACCGGTTACGAGCAGTACTTC. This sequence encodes CSVEPGTGYEQYF.

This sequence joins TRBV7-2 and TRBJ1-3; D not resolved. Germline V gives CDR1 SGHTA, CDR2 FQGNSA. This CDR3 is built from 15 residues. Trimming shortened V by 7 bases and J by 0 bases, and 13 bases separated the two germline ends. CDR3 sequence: CASTLWASSGNTIYF. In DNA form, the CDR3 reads TGTGCCAGCACCCTCTGGGCGAGCTCTGGAAACACCATATATTTT.

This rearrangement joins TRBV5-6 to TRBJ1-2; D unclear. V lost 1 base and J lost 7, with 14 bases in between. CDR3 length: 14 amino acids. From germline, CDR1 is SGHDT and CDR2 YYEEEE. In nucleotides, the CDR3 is TGTGCCAGCAGCTTGTGGGAGTCTTCGATTGGCTACACCTTC. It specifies CASSLWESSIGYTF. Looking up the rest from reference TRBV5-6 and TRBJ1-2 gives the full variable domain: DAGVTQSPTHLIKTRGQQVTLRCSPKSGHDTVSWYQQALGQGPQFIFQYYEEEERQRGNFPDRFSGHQFPNYSSELNVNALLLGDSALYLCASSLWESSIGYTFGSGTRLTVV.

The CDR3 here is CASSENSNQPQHF. CDR3 DNA: TGTGCCAGCAGCGAAAATAGCAATCAGCCCCAGCATTTT. V is TRBV7-3 and J is TRBJ1-5, with D hard to call. Trimming removed 5 bases at V and 0 bases at J, with 5 bases between. Germline V gives CDR1 SGHTA, CDR2 FQGTGA. The CDR3 has 13 amino acids.

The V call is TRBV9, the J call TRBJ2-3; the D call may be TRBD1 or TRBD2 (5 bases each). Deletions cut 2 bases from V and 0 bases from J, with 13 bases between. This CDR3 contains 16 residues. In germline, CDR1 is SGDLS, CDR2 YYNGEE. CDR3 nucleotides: TGTGCCAGCAGCGTCCGGGACGGTGCTAGCACAGATACGCAGTATTTT. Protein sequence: CASSVRDGASTDTQYF.

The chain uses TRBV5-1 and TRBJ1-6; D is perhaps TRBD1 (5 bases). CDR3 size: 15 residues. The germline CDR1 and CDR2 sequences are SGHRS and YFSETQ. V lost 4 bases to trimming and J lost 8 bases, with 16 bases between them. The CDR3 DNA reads TGCGCCAGCAGCCTGGGGGTGGCGAGGGATTCACCCCTCCACTTT. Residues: CASSLGVARDSPLHF.